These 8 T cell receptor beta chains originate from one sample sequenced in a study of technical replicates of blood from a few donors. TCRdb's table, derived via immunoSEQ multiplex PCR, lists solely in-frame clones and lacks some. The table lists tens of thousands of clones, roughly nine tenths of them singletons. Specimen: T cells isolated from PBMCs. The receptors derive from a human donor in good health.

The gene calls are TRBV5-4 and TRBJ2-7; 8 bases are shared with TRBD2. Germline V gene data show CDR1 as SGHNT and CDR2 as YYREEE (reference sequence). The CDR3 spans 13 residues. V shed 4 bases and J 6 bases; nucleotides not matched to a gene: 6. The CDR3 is CASSRDRGGEQYF. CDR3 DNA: TGTGCCAGCAGCCGGGATCGGGGGGGCGAGCAGTACTTC.

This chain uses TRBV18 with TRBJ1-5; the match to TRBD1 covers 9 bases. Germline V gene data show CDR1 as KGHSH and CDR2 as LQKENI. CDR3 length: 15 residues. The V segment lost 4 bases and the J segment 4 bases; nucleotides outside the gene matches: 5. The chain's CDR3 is CASSLWDRANQPQHF. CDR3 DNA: TGTGCCAGCTCACTGTGGGACAGGGCTAATCAGCCCCAGCATTTT. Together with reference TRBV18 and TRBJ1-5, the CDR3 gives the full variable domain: NAGVMQNPRHLVRRRGQEARLRCSPMKGHSHVYWYRQLPEEGLKFMVYLQKENIIDESGMPKERFSAEFPKEGPSILRIQQVVRGDSAAYFCASSLWDRANQPQHFGDGTRLSIL.

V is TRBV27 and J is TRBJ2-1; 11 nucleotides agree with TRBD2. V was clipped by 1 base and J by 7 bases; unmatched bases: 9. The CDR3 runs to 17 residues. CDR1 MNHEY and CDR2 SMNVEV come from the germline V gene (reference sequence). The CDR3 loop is CASSLFATSGSVNEQFF. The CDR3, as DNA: TGTGCCAGCAGTTTATTTGCTACTAGCGGGAGTGTGAATGAGCAGTTCTTC.

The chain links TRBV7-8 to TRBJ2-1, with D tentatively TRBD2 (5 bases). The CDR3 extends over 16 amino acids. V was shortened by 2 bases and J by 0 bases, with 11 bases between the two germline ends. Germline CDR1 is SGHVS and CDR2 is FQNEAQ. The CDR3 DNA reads TGTGCCAGCAGCTTAAGGAGCGGTCCCTCCTACAATGAGCAGTTCTTC. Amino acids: CASSLRSGPSYNEQFF. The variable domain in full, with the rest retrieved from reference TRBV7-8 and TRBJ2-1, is GAGVSQSPRYKVAKRGQDVALRCDPISGHVSLFWYQQALGQGPEFLTYFQNEAQLDKSGLPSDRFFAERPEGSVSTLKIQRTQQEDSAVYLCASSLRSGPSYNEQFFGPGTRLTVL.

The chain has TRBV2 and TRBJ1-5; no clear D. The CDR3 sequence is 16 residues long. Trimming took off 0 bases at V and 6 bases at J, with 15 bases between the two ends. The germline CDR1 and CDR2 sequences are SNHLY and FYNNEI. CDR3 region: CASSEARVAGAQPQHF. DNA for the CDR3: TGTGCCAGCAGTGAAGCGAGGGTGGCAGGAGCTCAGCCCCAGCATTTT.

This CDR3 is CASSLNREQFF. DNA of the CDR3: TGTGCCAGCAGCCTAAACAGAGAGCAGTTCTTC. The gene calls are TRBV5-6 and TRBJ2-1; D remains unclear. This CDR3 contains 11 residues. Germline V gives CDR1 SGHDT, CDR2 YYEEEE. Trimming left V 4 bases short and J 10 bases short, with 9 bases between.

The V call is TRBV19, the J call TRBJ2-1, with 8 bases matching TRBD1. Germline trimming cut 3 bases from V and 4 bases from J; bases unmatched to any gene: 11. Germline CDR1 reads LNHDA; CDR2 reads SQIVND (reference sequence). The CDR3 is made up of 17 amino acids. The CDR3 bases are TGTGCCAGTAGTATCCTCCTTTCAGGGGGCGGTTACAATGAGCAGTTCTTC. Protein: CASSILLSGGGYNEQFF.

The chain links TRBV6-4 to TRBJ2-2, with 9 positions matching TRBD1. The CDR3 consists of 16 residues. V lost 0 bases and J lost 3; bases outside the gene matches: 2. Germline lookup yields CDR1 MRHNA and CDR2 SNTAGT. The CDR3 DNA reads TGTGCCAGCAGTGACTCTAGACAGGGGGACACCGGGGAGCTGTTTTTT. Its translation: CASSDSRQGDTGELFF.